The TCR beta chain under discussion was sequenced for a study of T cells in Graves' hyperthyroidism and ophthalmopathy (dated by TCRdb to the late 2010s). For the wider study: Peripheral blood was sampled at the time of initial diagnosis, prior to any treatment. According to the paper, TCR Vbeta CDR3 sequencing was carried out on over 130 peripheral blood samples, which came from 40 to 45 ophthalmopathy, under 85 hyperthyroidism and some 17 progressor patients. An independent validation cohort of some 18 hyperthyroidism patients and about 15 patients who later progressed to ophthalmopathy tested prospective prediction of ophthalmopathy. The approximately 100 discovery patients were randomly split 7:3 into training and test sets. A discovery cohort of about a hundred patients, roughly 43 with Graves' ophthalmopathy and more than 55 with stable Graves' hyperthyroidism, was used to find distinguishing TCR V-J signatures. After sampling, hyperthyroidism patients received methimazole starting at 30 mg daily, and ophthalmopathy patients received high-dose intravenous methylprednisolone. In more than 5 Graves' hyperthyroidism patients, the study also compared T-cell repertoires from thyroid tissue with T-cell repertoires from blood. Findings and caveats that apply to the study as a whole: Blood samples also contained most of the expanded thyroid clonotypes (frequency above 0.001), which suggests that blood repertoires may reflect thyroid immune responses. During validation, the model predicted progression to ophthalmopathy a median of around 7 months ahead of onset, with around 70% sensitivity and around 73% specificity. A model built on a 13 V-J signature distinguished ophthalmopathy from stable hyperthyroidism, reaching about 88% sensitivity and about 81% specificity in cross-validation and 80%/75% in testing. Sample size was not statistically predetermined, and investigators were not blinded to group allocation.

CDR1 and CDR2 (MNHEY, SVGEGT) derive from the germline V gene. The CDR3, cysteine through phenylalanine, is 17 amino acids long. Only the CDR3 DNA is retained, 51 bases long and in frame from the first base. At the junction V is shortened by 1 base and J by 3 bases, with 16 bases in between. The hyperthyroidism patients were between 18 and 65 years old and newly diagnosed, with a disease duration of less than 2 months. Exclusion was applied to patients with uncontrolled infections, other autoimmune diseases, pregnancy or lactation. Diagnoses were established on the basis of clinical symptoms, serum thyroxine and TRAb, thyroid ultrasound, and orbital computed tomography. Blood from progressor patients was collected at the time of first diagnosis with hyperthyroidism, before any ophthalmopathy symptoms had appeared. PBMCs were isolated from about 9 ml of fresh peripheral blood by Ficoll-Paque density gradient centrifugation. Progressor patients were first diagnosed with Graves' hyperthyroidism and then developed ophthalmopathy during follow-up. Total RNA was extracted using Trizol reagent, and RNA quality was assessed on an Agilent 2100 Bioanalyzer.

The TCR beta CDR3 regions were amplified from RNA transcripts. A first-round RT-PCR of the TCR CDR3 used the HTBI primer set with the Qiagen OneStep RT-PCR kit. Libraries were constructed in a second round of multiplex PCR, after which size selection and purification were carried out. The libraries were sequenced on an Illumina HiSeq2000 using paired-end 100 bp reads. Regarding the original processing steps: Raw data were processed with SOAPnuke, discarding reads with adapters, uncalled bases, mean Phred below 15, or no exact constant-primer or identifier match. COPE v1.2.5 was used to merge high-quality paired reads, and clonotypes were defined as unique nucleotide sequences. MiTCR v1.1 was used to align the clonotypes against IMGT TRBV, TRBD and TRBJ reference segments. The analysis was restricted to V-J combinations with a frequency above 0.0001, which together covered just over 99% of the repertoires. The TCS score was defined as F50 (clonal expansion) divided by E x V (chaos), with BLOSUM62-based TCRdist calculated between CDR3 peptides within each V-J. Welch's t-statistics and random forest reduced 500 to 550 V-J features to under 15, which were used in a naive Bayes classifier (R e1071). TCRdb's own reprocessing of the public reads used fastp at Q25 and MiXCR and kept productive beta chains. When rows share a CDR3 protein, they turn into one entry using the most common DNA and genes. The authors' filters were not applied to this entry. For this sample there are 300,000 to 450,000 distinct CDR3 sequences; 15% to 18% appear just once. The ten largest clonotypes hold about 27% of the sample.

Points on this clonotype: The antigen it recognizes is unknown. Base quality data are lacking; no much larger clone is found one base away.

Sequencing was done on a sample of blood. The chain uses TRBV6-2 or TRBV6-3 and TRBJ1-5, and the D gene may be TRBD1, 5 bases matching. This TCR derives from a woman between 18 and 30 years old with Graves' hyperthyroidism that later progressed to Graves' ophthalmopathy. The DNA is TGTGCCAGCAGTTACTTCCGACAGAAGCCTAACAATCAGCCCCAGCATTTT. Its coded protein is CASSYFRQKPNNQPQHF.